A single sample gave rise to the 6 T cell receptor beta chains below, sequenced in a study of tumor-infiltrating lymphocytes in primary liver carcinoma. Unsorted whole blood supplied the RNA, and germline DNA was extracted too. A constant-region primer primed TCR beta cDNA synthesis from about 490 ng of total RNA. The TCR beta library was amplified through three nested multiplex PCR rounds in a modified ARM-PCR procedure. Each of the first two PCR rounds ran roughly 10 cycles with TRBV1-TRBV30 forward and C-beta reverse primers. MiXCR, applied by TCRdb to the multiplex PCR reads, yields one record per CDR3 protein. The sample yields some 190,000 distinct CDR3 sequences, approximately 60% seen once. The specimen was peripheral blood. These TCRs come from a man aged 35-49 years with primary liver carcinoma and hepatitis B virus infection.

Of note for this clonotype: The missing conserved phenylalanine or tryptophan at the end of this CDR3 makes a read error likely. This rearrangement joins TRBV5-4 to TRBJ1-1, with a possible D match to TRBD1 (5 bases). The germline CDR1 and CDR2 sequences are SGHNT and YYREEE (reference sequence). This CDR3 comprises 15 residues. Trimming took 3 bases from V and 3 from J, leaving 15 bases between them. The CDR3 coding sequence is TGTGCCAGCAGCTCCGTTTGGGGCAGCGACACTGAAGCTTTCCTT. It codes for CASSSVWGSDTEAFL.

This clonotype was picked up many times. The rearrangement links TRBV4-2 to TRBJ2-1, with D perhaps matching TRBD1 or TRBD2 (5 bases each). The CDR3 has 13 amino acids. In germline, CDR1 is LGHNA, CDR2 YNFKEQ. V was cut by 2 bases and J by 8 bases, with 10 bases left in between. The CDR3 reads CASSQSRGDEQFF. CDR3 bases: TGTGCCAGCAGCCAAAGTCGAGGGGATGAGCAGTTCTTC.

This clonotype occurred once. V gene TRBV29-1 combines with J gene TRBJ1-2; no clear D gene. Trimming removed 4 bases at V and 4 bases at J, with 13 bases between. The CDR3 contains 13 residues. Germline CDR1 and CDR2: SQVTM and ANQGSEA. The CDR3 region is CSVGTDLSYGYTF. The CDR3 DNA reads as TGCAGCGTTGGTACAGACCTAAGCTATGGCTACACCTTC.

V and J are TRBV7-8 and TRBJ2-2; perhaps D is TRBD1 or TRBD2 (5 bases each). CDR1 and CDR2 (germline): SGHVS, FQNEAQ. The CDR3 is 13 amino acids. Trimming pared 8 bases from V and 7 bases from J, leaving 14 bases between. In DNA, the CDR3 is TGTGCCAGCCCTGAGAGGGGTAGCGGGGAGCTGTTTTTT. Its translation: CASPERGSGELFF.

For this clonotype: One end of the junction varies from germline; a read error may be responsible. J is TRBJ2-2 and V is TRBV4-2; TRBD2 matches at 10 bases. The V gene's germline CDR1 is LGHNA and CDR2 YNFKEQ. The CDR3 totals 16 residues. In nucleotides, the CDR3 is TGTACCAGCAGCCAAGTAGCGGGAGGACGCACCGGGGAGCTGTTTTTT. Protein: CTSSQVAGGRTGELFF.

The chain has TRBV10-3 and TRBJ2-7; TRBD2 agrees at 9 bases. The CDR3 extends over 15 amino acids. V gave up 0 bases and J gave up 6 bases; unmatched junction bases: 6. Looked up from germline, CDR1 is ENHRY and CDR2 is SYGVKD. The CDR3 sequence is CAISESVAGVSEQYV. CDR3 DNA sequence: TGTGCCATCAGTGAGTCGGTAGCGGGAGTTTCCGAGCAGTACGTC.